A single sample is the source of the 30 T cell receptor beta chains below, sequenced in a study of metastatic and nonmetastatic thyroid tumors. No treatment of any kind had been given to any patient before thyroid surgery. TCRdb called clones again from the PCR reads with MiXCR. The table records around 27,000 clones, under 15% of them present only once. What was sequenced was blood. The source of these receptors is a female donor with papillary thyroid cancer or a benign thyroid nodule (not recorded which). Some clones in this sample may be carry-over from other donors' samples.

CDR3 in DNA: TGCGCCAGCAGCTTGATGGGGCCGGGGACTGAAGCTTTCTTT. It yields the protein CASSLMGPGTEAFF. The chain is built from TRBV5-1 and TRBJ1-1, with D perhaps TRBD1 (5 bases). V dropped 1 base and J dropped 5 bases, with 12 bases sitting between them. This CDR3 is built from 14 residues. The germline V gene encodes CDR1 SGHRS and CDR2 YFSETQ.

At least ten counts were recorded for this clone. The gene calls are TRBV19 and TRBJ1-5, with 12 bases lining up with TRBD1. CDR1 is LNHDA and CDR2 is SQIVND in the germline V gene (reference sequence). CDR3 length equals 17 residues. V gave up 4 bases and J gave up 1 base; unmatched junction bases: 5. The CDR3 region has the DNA TGTGCCAGTAGTACGGGACAGGGGGCGCGGAGCAATCAGCCCCAGCATTTT. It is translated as CASSTGQGARSNQPQHF.

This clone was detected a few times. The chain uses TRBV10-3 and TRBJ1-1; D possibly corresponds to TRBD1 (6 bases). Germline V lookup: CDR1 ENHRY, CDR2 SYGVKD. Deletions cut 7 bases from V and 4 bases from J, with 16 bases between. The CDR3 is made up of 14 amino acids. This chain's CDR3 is CAITRRGGPTEAFF. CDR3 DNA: TGTGCCATCACCCGGCGGGGGGGGCCCACTGAAGCTTTCTTT.

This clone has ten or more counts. CDR3 sequence reads: CASSTRQTDTQYF. CDR3 in DNA: TGCGCCAGCAGCACGAGACAGACAGATACGCAGTATTTT. V is TRBV5-1 and J is TRBJ2-3; D is perhaps TRBD1 (5 bases). The CDR3 consists of 13 residues. Germline-derived CDR1 and CDR2 are SGHRS and YFSETQ. The V end was cut by 4 bases, the J end by 3 bases, with 9 bases between.

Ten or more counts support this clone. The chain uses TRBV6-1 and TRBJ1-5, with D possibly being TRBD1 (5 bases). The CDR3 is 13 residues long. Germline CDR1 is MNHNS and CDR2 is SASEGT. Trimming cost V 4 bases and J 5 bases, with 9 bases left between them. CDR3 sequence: CASSGTPDQPQHF. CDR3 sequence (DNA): TGTGCCAGCAGTGGGACACCGGATCAGCCCCAGCATTTT.

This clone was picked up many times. The DNA of the CDR3 is TGTGCCAGCAGCCAAGCCCCAACGGGACTAGCGGGAGACTATGGCACCGGGGAGCTGTTTTTT. This encodes CASSQAPTGLAGDYGTGELFF. The rearrangement links TRBV3-1 to TRBJ2-2; 14 bases match TRBD2. This CDR3 contains 21 residues. In germline, CDR1 is LGHDT, CDR2 YNNKEL (reference sequence). V lost 1 base and J lost 4; bases outside the gene matches: 14.

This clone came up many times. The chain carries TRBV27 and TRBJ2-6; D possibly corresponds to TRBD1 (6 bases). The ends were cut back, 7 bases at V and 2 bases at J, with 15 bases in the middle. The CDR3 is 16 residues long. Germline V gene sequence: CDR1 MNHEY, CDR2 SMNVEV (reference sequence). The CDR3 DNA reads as TGTGCCAGCATGATTCTGGGGGCGGCTGGGGCCAACGTCCTGACTTTC. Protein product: CASMILGAAGANVLTF.

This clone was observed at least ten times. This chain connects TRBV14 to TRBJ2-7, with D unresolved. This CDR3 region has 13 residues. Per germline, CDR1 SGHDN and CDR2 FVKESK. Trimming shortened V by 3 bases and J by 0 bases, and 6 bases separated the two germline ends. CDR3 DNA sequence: TGTGCCAGCAGCCAGTTTAGCTCCTACGAGCAGTACTTC. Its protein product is CASSQFSSYEQYF. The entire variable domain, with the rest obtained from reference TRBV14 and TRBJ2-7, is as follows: EAGVTQFPSHSVIEKGQTVTLRCDPISGHDNLYWYRRVMGKEIKFLLHFVKESKQDESGMPNNRFLAERTGGTYSTLKVQPAELEDSGVYFCASSQFSSYEQYFGPGTRLTVT.

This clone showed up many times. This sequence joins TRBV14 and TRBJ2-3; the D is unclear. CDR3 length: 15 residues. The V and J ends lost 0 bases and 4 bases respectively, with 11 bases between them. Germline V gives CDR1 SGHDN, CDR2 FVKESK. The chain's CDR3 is CASSQDPATSDTQYF. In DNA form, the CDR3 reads TGTGCCAGCAGCCAAGACCCGGCCACCTCAGATACGCAGTATTTT.

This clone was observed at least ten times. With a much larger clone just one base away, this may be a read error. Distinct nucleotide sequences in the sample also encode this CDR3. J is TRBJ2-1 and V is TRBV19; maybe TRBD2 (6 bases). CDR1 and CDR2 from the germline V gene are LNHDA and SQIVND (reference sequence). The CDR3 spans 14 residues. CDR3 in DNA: TGTGCCAGTAAACCGGGAGCGTCCTACAATGAGCAGTCCTTC. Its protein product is CASKPGASYNEQSF.

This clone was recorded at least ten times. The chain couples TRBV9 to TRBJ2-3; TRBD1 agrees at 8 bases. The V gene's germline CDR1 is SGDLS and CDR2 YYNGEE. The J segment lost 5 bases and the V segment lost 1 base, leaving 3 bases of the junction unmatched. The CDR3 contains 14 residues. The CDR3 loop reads CASSVRTGRDTQYF. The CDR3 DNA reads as TGTGCCAGCAGCGTACGGACAGGGAGAGATACGCAGTATTTT.

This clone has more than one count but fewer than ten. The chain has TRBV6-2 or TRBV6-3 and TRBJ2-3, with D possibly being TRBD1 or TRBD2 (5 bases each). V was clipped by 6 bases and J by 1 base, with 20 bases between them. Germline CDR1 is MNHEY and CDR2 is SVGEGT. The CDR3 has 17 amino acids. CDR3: CASSATTGVVGTDTQYF. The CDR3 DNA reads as TGTGCCAGCAGCGCGACTACAGGTGTGGTAGGCACAGATACGCAGTATTTT.

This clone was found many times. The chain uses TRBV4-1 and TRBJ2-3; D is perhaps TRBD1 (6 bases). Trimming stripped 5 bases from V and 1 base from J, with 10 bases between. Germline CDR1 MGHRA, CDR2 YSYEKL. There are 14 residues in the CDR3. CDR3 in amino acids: CASSTRTGTDTQYF. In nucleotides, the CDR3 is TGCGCCAGCAGCACTAGGACAGGCACAGATACGCAGTATTTT.

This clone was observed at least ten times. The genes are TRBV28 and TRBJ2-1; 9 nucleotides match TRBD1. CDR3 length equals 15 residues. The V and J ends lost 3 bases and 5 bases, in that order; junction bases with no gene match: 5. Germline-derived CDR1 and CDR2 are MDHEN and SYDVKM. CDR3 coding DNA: TGTGCCAGCAGTTTGGGTGGGACAGGGAACAATGAGCAGTTCTTC. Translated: CASSLGGTGNNEQFF. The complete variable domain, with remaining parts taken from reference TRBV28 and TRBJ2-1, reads DVKVTQSSRYLVKRTGEKVFLECVQDMDHENMFWYRQDPGLGLRLIYFSYDVKMKEKGDIPEGYSVSREKKERFSLILESASTNQTSMYLCASSLGGTGNNEQFFGPGTRLTVL.

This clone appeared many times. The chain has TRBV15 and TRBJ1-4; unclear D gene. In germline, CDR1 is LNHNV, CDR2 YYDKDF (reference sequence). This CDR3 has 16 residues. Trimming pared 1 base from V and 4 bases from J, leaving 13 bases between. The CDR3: CATSRGRSGYNEKLFF. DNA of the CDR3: TGTGCCACCAGCAGAGGAAGGTCTGGGTATAATGAAAAACTGTTTTTT.

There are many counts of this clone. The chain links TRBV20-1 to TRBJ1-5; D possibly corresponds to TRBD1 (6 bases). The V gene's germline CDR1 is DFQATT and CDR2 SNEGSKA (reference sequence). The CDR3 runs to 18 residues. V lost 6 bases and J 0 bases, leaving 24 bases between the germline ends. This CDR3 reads CSALPGGLGVYSNQPQHF. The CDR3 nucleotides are TGCAGTGCCCTCCCGGGGGGCCTAGGGGTTTATAGCAATCAGCCCCAGCATTTT.

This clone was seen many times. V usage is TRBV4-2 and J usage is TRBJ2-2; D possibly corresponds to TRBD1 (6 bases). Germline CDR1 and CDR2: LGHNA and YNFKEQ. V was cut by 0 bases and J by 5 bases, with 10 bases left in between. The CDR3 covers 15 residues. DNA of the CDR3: TGTGCCAGCAGCCAAGAAGAAGGGGGAACCGGGGAGCTGTTTTTT. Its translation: CASSQEEGGTGELFF.

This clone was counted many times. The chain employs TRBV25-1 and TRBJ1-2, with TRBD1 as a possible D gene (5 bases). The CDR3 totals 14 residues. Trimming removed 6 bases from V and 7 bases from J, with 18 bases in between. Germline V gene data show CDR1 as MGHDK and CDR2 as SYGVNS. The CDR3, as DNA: TGTGCCAGCAGGGGGGGGTTTTGGGAACGTGGCTACACCTTC. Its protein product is CASRGGFWERGYTF.

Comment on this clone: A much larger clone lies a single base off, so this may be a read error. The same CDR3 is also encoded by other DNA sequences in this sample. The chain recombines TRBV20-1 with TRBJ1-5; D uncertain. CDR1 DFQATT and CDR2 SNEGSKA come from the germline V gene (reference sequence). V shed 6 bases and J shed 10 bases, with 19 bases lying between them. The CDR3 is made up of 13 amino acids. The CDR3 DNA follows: TGCAGTGCCAGTGGGAGGGTGGGTCAACCCCAGCATTTT. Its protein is CSASGRVGQPQHF.

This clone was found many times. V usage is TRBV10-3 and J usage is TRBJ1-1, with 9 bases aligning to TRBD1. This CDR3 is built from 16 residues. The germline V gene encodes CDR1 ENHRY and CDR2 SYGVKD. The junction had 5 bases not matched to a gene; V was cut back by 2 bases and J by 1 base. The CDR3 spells CAISETRTGENTEAFF. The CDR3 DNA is TGTGCCATCAGTGAGACCCGGACAGGGGAGAACACTGAAGCTTTCTTT.

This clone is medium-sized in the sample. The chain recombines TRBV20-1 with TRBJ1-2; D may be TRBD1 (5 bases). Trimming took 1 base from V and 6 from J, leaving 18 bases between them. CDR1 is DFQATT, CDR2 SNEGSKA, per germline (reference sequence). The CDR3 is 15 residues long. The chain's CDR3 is CSARVIIRDGDGYTF. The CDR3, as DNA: TGCAGTGCTAGAGTTATAATCCGGGACGGAGATGGCTACACCTTC.

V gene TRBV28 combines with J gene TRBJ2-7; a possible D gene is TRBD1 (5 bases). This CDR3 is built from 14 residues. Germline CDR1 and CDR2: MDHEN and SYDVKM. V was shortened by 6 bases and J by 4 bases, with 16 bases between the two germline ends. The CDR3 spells CASRRGIPPYEQYF. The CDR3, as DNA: TGTGCCAGCAGAAGGGGCATCCCCCCTTACGAGCAGTACTTC.

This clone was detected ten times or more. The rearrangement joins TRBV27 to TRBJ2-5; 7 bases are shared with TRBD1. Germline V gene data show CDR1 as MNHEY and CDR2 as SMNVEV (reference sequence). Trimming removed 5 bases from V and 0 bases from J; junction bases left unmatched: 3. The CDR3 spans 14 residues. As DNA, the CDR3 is TGTGCCAGCAGTCTAACAGGGGACCAAGAGACCCAGTACTTC. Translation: CASSLTGDQETQYF.

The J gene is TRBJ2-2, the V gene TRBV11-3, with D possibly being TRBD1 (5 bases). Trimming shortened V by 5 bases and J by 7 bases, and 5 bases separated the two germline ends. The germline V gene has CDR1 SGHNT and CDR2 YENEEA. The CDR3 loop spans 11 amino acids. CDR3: CASSQGGELFF. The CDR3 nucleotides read TGTGCCAGCAGCCAGGGCGGGGAGCTGTTTTTT. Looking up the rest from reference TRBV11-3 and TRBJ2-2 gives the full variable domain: EAGVVQSPRYKIIEKKQPVAFWCNPISGHNTLYWYLQNLGQGPELLIRYENEEAVDDSQLPKDRFSAERLKGVDSTLKIQPAELGDSAVYLCASSQGGELFFGEGSRLTVL.

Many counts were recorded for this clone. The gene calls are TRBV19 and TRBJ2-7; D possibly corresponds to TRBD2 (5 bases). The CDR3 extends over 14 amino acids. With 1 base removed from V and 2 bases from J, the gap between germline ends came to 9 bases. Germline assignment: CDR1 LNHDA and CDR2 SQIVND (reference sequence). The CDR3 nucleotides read TGTGCCAGTAGTATAGGCCCGGGAACCTACGAGCAGTACTTC. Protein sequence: CASSIGPGTYEQYF.

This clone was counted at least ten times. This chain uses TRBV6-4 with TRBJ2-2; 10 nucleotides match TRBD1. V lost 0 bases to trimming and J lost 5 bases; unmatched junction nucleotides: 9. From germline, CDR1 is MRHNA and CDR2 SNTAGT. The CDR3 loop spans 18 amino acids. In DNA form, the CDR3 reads TGTGCCAGCAGTGACTCGATGACAGGGGGCGCCGAAACCGGGGAGCTGTTTTTT. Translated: CASSDSMTGGAETGELFF.

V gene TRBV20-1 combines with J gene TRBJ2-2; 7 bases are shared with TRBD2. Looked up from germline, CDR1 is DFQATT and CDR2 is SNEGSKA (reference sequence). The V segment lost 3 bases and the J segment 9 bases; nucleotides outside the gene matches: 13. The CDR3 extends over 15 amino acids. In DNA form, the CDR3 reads TGCAGTGCTAGCCTGGCGGGAGTAATGGGCCGGGAGCTGTTTTTT. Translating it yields CSASLAGVMGRELFF.

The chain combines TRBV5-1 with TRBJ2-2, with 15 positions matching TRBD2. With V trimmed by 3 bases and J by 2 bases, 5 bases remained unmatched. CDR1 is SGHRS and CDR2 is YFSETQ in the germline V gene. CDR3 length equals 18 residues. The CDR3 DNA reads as TGCGCCAGCAGCTCGGGACTAGCGGGAGGCCGTAACACCGGGGAGCTGTTTTTT. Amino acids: CASSSGLAGGRNTGELFF.

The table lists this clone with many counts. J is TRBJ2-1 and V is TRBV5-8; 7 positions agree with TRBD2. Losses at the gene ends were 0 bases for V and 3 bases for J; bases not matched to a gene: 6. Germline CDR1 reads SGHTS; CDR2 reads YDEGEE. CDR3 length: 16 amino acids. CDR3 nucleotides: TGTGCCAGCAGCTTGGGGGCGGGAGTTCGCTACAATGAGCAGTTCTTC. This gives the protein CASSLGAGVRYNEQFF.

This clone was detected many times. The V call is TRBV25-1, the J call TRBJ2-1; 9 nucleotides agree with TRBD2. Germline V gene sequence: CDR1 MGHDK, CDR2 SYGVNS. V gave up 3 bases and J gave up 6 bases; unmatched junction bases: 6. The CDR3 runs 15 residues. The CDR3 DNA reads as TGTGCCAGCAGTGATAAGACTAGCGGCTCCAATGAGCAGTTCTTC. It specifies CASSDKTSGSNEQFF.